These 21 T cell receptor beta chains came from one sample sequenced in a study of identical twins. TCRdb processed the 5' RACE reads anew with MiXCR; each CDR3 protein has one entry. The data hold a few hundred thousand distinct CDR3 sequences, with roughly 10% observed a single time. The sequenced material came from memory T cells sorted from blood. These receptor sequences come from a man in his fifties in good health.

This clonotype occurred many times. The CDR3 DNA follows: TGTGCCAGCTCACTAGCGGCGGATACGCAGTATTTT. Translated: CASSLAADTQYF. This rearrangement joins TRBV18 to TRBJ2-3, with a weak D call TRBD2 (6 bases). From germline, CDR1 is KGHSH and CDR2 LQKENI. The CDR3 extends over 12 amino acids. The V gene lost 4 bases and the J gene lost 6 bases, with 8 bases spanning the gap.

The V and J genes are TRBV20-1 and TRBJ2-7; weak D call: TRBD1 (5 bases). This CDR3 spans 15 amino acids. Trimming shortened V by 3 bases and J by 3 bases, and 18 bases separated the two germline ends. Germline V gene sequence: CDR1 DFQATT, CDR2 SNEGSKA (reference sequence). CDR3 region: CSASPLGLGSYEQYF. The CDR3 region has the DNA TGCAGTGCTAGTCCTTTGGGGCTGGGCAGCTACGAGCAGTACTTC.

This clonotype turned up a few times. The DNA of the CDR3 is TGTGCCAGCAGCTTAGGGGGGACAGGCTTCGAGACCCAGTACTTC. Translating it yields CASSLGGTGFETQYF. The rearrangement uses TRBV7-8 and TRBJ2-5, with 8 bases aligning to TRBD1. Germline V gives CDR1 SGHVS, CDR2 FQNEAQ. The CDR3 contains 15 residues. The V segment lost 1 base and the J segment 5 bases; nucleotides outside the gene matches: 6.

The chain links TRBV28 to TRBJ2-2; TRBD2 agrees at 7 bases. The CDR3 contains 16 residues. Germline CDR1 and CDR2: MDHEN and SYDVKM. V lost 7 bases to trimming and J lost 2 bases; unmatched junction nucleotides: 10. The CDR3 protein is CASKLAPGLNTGELFF. The CDR3 bases are TGTGCCAGCAAACTAGCGCCGGGACTAAACACCGGGGAGCTGTTTTTT.

This clonotype was counted many times. The chain is built from TRBV11-2 and TRBJ2-1; TRBD1 is a possible D gene (5 bases). V lost 5 bases and J 2 bases, leaving 13 bases between the germline ends. Germline CDR1 SGHAT, CDR2 FQNNGV. The CDR3 has 15 amino acids. CDR3 protein: CASSPVQGPYNEQFF. CDR3 DNA: TGTGCCAGCAGCCCGGTCCAGGGTCCCTACAATGAGCAGTTCTTC.

The sample holds many counts of this clonotype. The chain recombines TRBV4-3 with TRBJ1-4, with 7 nucleotides matching TRBD1. The V gene end was trimmed by 3 bases and the J gene end by 6 bases; junction bases not matched to a gene: 1. This CDR3 contains 13 residues. The V gene's germline CDR1 is LGHNA and CDR2 YSLEER. The CDR3 coding sequence is TGCGCCAGCAGCCACGGACAGGATGAAAAACTGTTTTTT. It specifies CASSHGQDEKLFF.

This clonotype was recorded a few times. V and J are TRBV27 and TRBJ1-5; D is possibly TRBD1 (5 bases). Germline loops: CDR1 MNHEY, CDR2 SMNVEV (reference sequence). V shed 3 bases and J shed 10 bases, with 13 bases lying between them. CDR3 length: 13 residues. CDR3 nucleotides: TGTGCCAGCAGTTTTGGGCAGGGCAGTCCCCAGCATTTT. It translates to CASSFGQGSPQHF.

This clonotype was counted at least ten times. The rearrangement uses TRBV4-2 and TRBJ2-3; D possibly uses TRBD1 or TRBD2 (5 bases each). The V and J ends lost 1 base and 5 bases respectively, with 10 bases between them. In germline, CDR1 is LGHNA, CDR2 YNFKEQ. The CDR3 is 14 residues long. CDR3 DNA sequence: TGTGCCAGCAGCCAAGTCAGGGAGCGAGATACGCAGTATTTT. Its translation: CASSQVRERDTQYF.

This clonotype has a handful of counts. The rearrangement joins TRBV20-1 to TRBJ2-1, with 8 bases matching TRBD1. The CDR3 consists of 15 residues. Germline V lookup: CDR1 DFQATT, CDR2 SNEGSKA (reference sequence). The V and J ends lost 5 bases and 7 bases, in that order; junction bases with no gene match: 13. The CDR3 loop reads CSAVQGAGSGNEQFF. The CDR3 nucleotides are TGCAGTGCTGTCCAGGGGGCAGGGTCGGGTAATGAGCAGTTCTTC.

This clonotype has at least ten counts. This rearrangement joins TRBV4-3 to TRBJ2-6, with D perhaps given as TRBD1 or TRBD2 (5 bases each). With 3 bases removed from V and 2 bases from J, the gap between germline ends came to 14 bases. CDR1 is LGHNA, CDR2 YSLEER, per germline. This CDR3 contains 17 residues. This chain's CDR3 is CASSQPAGATGANVLTF. In nucleotides, the CDR3 is TGCGCCAGCAGCCAGCCGGCCGGGGCCACTGGGGCCAACGTCCTGACTTTC.

This clonotype was seen a few times. V is TRBV7-2 and J is TRBJ2-3; the D is unclear. The CDR3 runs 17 residues. V lost 2 bases and J 6 bases, leaving 21 bases between the germline ends. Germline CDR1 SGHTA, CDR2 FQGNSA. As DNA, the CDR3 is TGTGCCAGCAGCTTATTCGGGTCAGCAGTTTCATTGGATACGCAGTATTTT. Translated, it gives CASSLFGSAVSLDTQYF.

This clonotype was seen ten or more times. The CDR3 bases are TGTGCCAGCAGTTTAGCGCACGGGAATTCACCCCTCCACTTT. Translation: CASSLAHGNSPLHF. The chain links TRBV12-3 or TRBV12-4 to TRBJ1-6, with D uncertain. The CDR3 sequence is 14 residues long. The ends were cut back, 0 bases at V and 7 bases at J, with 7 bases in the middle.

The rearrangement uses TRBV20-1 and TRBJ1-2, with TRBD1 as a possible D gene (5 bases). CDR3 length: 13 amino acids. The V and J ends lost 1 base and 2 bases respectively, with 8 bases between them. Germline V gene sequence: CDR1 DFQATT, CDR2 SNEGSKA (reference sequence). The CDR3 loop reads CSARVTANYGYTF. The CDR3 region has the DNA TGCAGTGCTAGAGTGACAGCCAACTATGGCTACACCTTC.

This clonotype occurred many times. The rearrangement joins TRBV28 to TRBJ2-7; no firm D call. The V gene's germline CDR1 is MDHEN and CDR2 SYDVKM. This CDR3 contains 13 residues. The V end lost 6 bases, the J end lost 5 bases, and 14 bases lay between the germline ends. The CDR3 loop is CASRLIQSHEQYF. In DNA, the CDR3 is TGTGCCAGCAGGCTCATACAGTCCCACGAGCAGTACTTC. The entire variable domain, with the rest obtained from reference TRBV28 and TRBJ2-7, is as follows: DVKVTQSSRYLVKRTGEKVFLECVQDMDHENMFWYRQDPGLGLRLIYFSYDVKMKEKGDIPEGYSVSREKKERFSLILESASTNQTSMYLCASRLIQSHEQYFGPGTRLTVT.

This clonotype was seen repeatedly, ten times or more. In DNA form, the CDR3 reads TGCGCCAGCAGCTTCCTAGCGGGAGGACTCACCTACGAGCAGTACTTC. As protein: CASSFLAGGLTYEQYF. The chain recombines TRBV5-1 with TRBJ2-7, with 11 bases fitting TRBD2. This CDR3 is built from 16 residues. J was trimmed by 2 bases and V by 2 bases; bases with no gene match: 6. The germline V gene has CDR1 SGHRS and CDR2 YFSETQ.

The V and J genes are TRBV6-2 or TRBV6-3 and TRBJ1-5; D possibly corresponds to TRBD1 (6 bases). Trimming took off 6 bases at V and 1 base at J, with 10 bases between the two ends. Germline assignment: CDR1 MNHEY and CDR2 SVGEGT. This CDR3 is built from 14 residues. The chain's CDR3 is CASRGGQSNQPQHF. CDR3 in DNA: TGTGCCAGCAGGGGCGGACAGAGCAATCAGCCCCAGCATTTT.

This clonotype was counted at least ten times. J is TRBJ2-2 and V is TRBV20-1, with 9 bases aligning to TRBD1. CDR1 and CDR2 from the germline V gene are DFQATT and SNEGSKA (reference sequence). This CDR3 contains 14 residues. The ends lost 5 bases at V and 2 bases at J; junction bases unmatched: 3. For the CDR3, the DNA is TGCAGTGCTTGGGGACAGGGCAACACCGGGGAGCTGTTTTTT. This encodes CSAWGQGNTGELFF.

The table lists this clonotype with a few counts. The chain carries TRBV28 and TRBJ1-6; D is undetermined. From germline, CDR1 is MDHEN and CDR2 SYDVKM. This CDR3 has 18 residues. V lost 1 base and J lost 5, with 18 bases in between. As DNA, the CDR3 is TGTGCCAGCAGTTTATACTTCCGTGGCAGTTCGAATAATTCACCCCTCCACTTT. Protein: CASSLYFRGSSNNSPLHF. The variable domain in full, with the rest retrieved from reference TRBV28 and TRBJ1-6, is DVKVTQSSRYLVKRTGEKVFLECVQDMDHENMFWYRQDPGLGLRLIYFSYDVKMKEKGDIPEGYSVSREKKERFSLILESASTNQTSMYLCASSLYFRGSSNNSPLHFGNGTRLTVT.

This clonotype was seen just once. CDR3 bases: TGTGCCAGCAGCAGCACAGGGGGCTCCGGCAATGAGCAGTTCTTC. Its translation is CASSSTGGSGNEQFF. The V call is TRBV7-6, the J call TRBJ2-1; 9 bases fit TRBD1. The V segment lost 5 bases and the J segment 6 bases; nucleotides outside the gene matches: 8. Looked up from germline, CDR1 is SGHVS and CDR2 is FNYEAQ. The CDR3 has 15 amino acids.

V gene TRBV2 combines with J gene TRBJ2-5; no firm D call. Trimming removed 6 bases from V and 5 bases from J, with 10 bases in between. Germline CDR1 SNHLY, CDR2 FYNNEI. The CDR3 runs to 12 residues. As DNA, the CDR3 is TGTGCCAGCAGGGGGTCAACGGAGACCCAGTACTTC. Translation: CASRGSTETQYF.

This clonotype was picked up a small number of times. V gene TRBV19 combines with J gene TRBJ2-5; 8 nucleotides match TRBD1. Germline values: CDR1 LNHDA, CDR2 SQIVND (reference sequence). Germline trimming cut 6 bases from V and 2 bases from J; bases unmatched to any gene: 5. This CDR3 contains 14 residues. The DNA for the CDR3 is TGTGCCAGTAGCAGACAGGGGCCACAAGAGACCCAGTACTTC. Translation: CASSRQGPQETQYF.